Listed here are 21 T cell receptor beta chains from one sample, sequenced in a study of shared clonotypes between healthy human individuals. The repertoire was sequenced with immunoSEQ multiplex PCR; TCRdb's copy has only in-frame clones and lacks some. Here the sample spans 2,500,000 or so clones, about 90% being singletons. The specimen sequenced was naive CD4+ T cells from PBMCs. Subset reported: CD45RA+ positively selected. All receptors come from a young man in good health. Some clones in this sample may be carry-over from other donors' samples.

The V call is TRBV6-1, the J call TRBJ2-7; 10 nucleotides align to TRBD1. CDR3 length equals 15 residues. V shed 0 bases and J 3 bases; nucleotides not matched to a gene: 2. CDR1 and CDR2 (germline): MNHNS, SASEGT. The CDR3 sequence is CASSEADRGGYEQYF. The CDR3 DNA is TGTGCCAGCAGTGAAGCGGACAGGGGGGGCTACGAGCAGTACTTC.

The rearrangement joins TRBV6-6 to TRBJ2-3; either TRBD1 or TRBD2 may fit D (5 bases each). Trimming took off 6 bases at V and 4 bases at J, with 14 bases between the two ends. This CDR3 spans 14 amino acids. Germline V gives CDR1 MNHNY, CDR2 SVGAGI (reference sequence). The CDR3 nucleotides read TGTGCCAGCAGCTTCTCCGGGGCCCCAGATACGCAGTATTTT. It specifies CASSFSGAPDTQYF.

As concerns this clone: Other nucleotide sequences in the sample specify the same CDR3. The V call is TRBV7-2, the J call TRBJ2-2; D gene ambiguous. This CDR3 is built from 11 residues. Germline values: CDR1 SGHTA, CDR2 FQGNSA. Trimming left V 6 bases short and J 4 bases short, with 3 bases between. In nucleotides, the CDR3 is TGTGCCAGCAGTCCCACCGGGGAGCTGTTTTTT. This sequence encodes CASSPTGELFF. Using reference TRBV7-2 and TRBJ2-2 for the parts outside the CDR3, the full variable domain is GAGVSQSPSNKVTEKGKDVELRCDPISGHTALYWYRQSLGQGLEFLIYFQGNSAPDKSGLPSDRFSAERTGGSVSTLTIQRTQQEDSAVYLCASSPTGELFFGEGSRLTVL.

J is TRBJ2-2 and V is TRBV4-2; 7 nucleotides agree with TRBD2. After removal of 5 bases from V and 0 bases from J, the junction contained 6 bases not matched to a gene. This CDR3 is 16 amino acids long. Per germline, CDR1 LGHNA and CDR2 YNFKEQ. The CDR3 DNA is TGTGCCAGCAGCTACGGGAGGTACGCGAACACCGGGGAGCTGTTTTTT. Amino acids: CASSYGRYANTGELFF.

This chain links TRBV9 with TRBJ2-3; 8 nucleotides agree with TRBD2. The germline V gene encodes CDR1 SGDLS and CDR2 YYNGEE. Losses at the gene ends were 2 bases for V and 2 bases for J; bases not matched to a gene: 7. The length of the CDR3 is 16 residues. The CDR3 loop is CASSVLSGSPTDTQYF. The CDR3 nucleotides read TGTGCCAGCAGCGTCTTAAGCGGGAGCCCCACAGATACGCAGTATTTT. Together with reference TRBV9 and TRBJ2-3, the CDR3 gives the full variable domain: DSGVTQTPKHLITATGQRVTLRCSPRSGDLSVYWYQQSLDQGLQFLIQYYNGEERAKGNILERFSAQQFPDLHSELNLSSLELGDSALYFCASSVLSGSPTDTQYFGPGTRLTVL.

The chain links TRBV13 to TRBJ2-6; TRBD1 matches at 7 bases. Losses at the gene ends were 3 bases for V and 0 bases for J; bases not matched to a gene: 5. The CDR3 covers 17 residues. The germline V gene encodes CDR1 PRHDT and CDR2 FYEKMQ (reference sequence). The CDR3 protein is CASSFGDRFSGANVLTF. The CDR3 nucleotides are TGTGCCAGCAGCTTCGGGGACAGATTCTCTGGGGCCAACGTCCTGACTTTC.

This clone was detected a few times. The chain employs TRBV7-2 and TRBJ2-1; TRBD2 might be the D (5 bases). The germline CDR1 and CDR2 sequences are SGHTA and FQGNSA. V was pared by 5 bases and J by 10 bases, with 9 bases between. This CDR3 region has 11 residues. The CDR3 is CASSPRGEQFF. For the CDR3, the DNA is TGTGCCAGCAGCCCCCGCGGGGAGCAGTTCTTC.

This chain joins TRBV6-5 and TRBJ2-3; the match to TRBD1 covers 8 bases. The CDR3 has 15 residues. In germline, CDR1 is MNHEY, CDR2 SVGAGI. V was pared by 8 bases and J by 2 bases, with 9 bases of the junction left unmatched. The chain's CDR3 is CASGTRTGNTDTQYF. The CDR3 DNA reads as TGTGCCAGCGGCACACGGACAGGGAACACAGATACGCAGTATTTT.

Regarding this clone: The junction does not match germline at one end; this may be a read error. The chain joins TRBV6-4 to TRBJ2-1; D assignment may be TRBD1 or TRBD2 (5 bases each). This CDR3 is built from 16 residues. Germline CDR1 is MRHNA and CDR2 is SNTAGT. CDR3 residues: CASSHSGDLSYNEQFF. The CDR3 DNA follows: TGTGCCAGCAGTCACTCTGGGGACCTCTCCTACAATGAGCAGTTCTTC.

The chain joins TRBV28 to TRBJ2-3, with TRBD2 matching over 7 bases. The CDR3 length is 15 residues. The V gene's germline CDR1 is MDHEN and CDR2 SYDVKM. V lost 2 bases to trimming and J lost 6 bases; unmatched junction nucleotides: 8. The CDR3, as DNA: TGTGCCAGCAGTTTACCCGCGGGAGCTGGGGATACGCAGTATTTT. Its protein product is CASSLPAGAGDTQYF.

Note on this clone: Other DNA variants within this sample encode the same CDR3. The chain couples TRBV20-1 to TRBJ2-7; the D gene could be TRBD1 or TRBD2 (5 bases each). Germline V CDR1 and CDR2: DFQATT, SNEGSKA (reference sequence). Trimming shortened V by 3 bases and J by 2 bases, and 5 bases separated the two germline ends. This CDR3 has 11 residues. The CDR3 coding sequence is TGCAGTGCTAGGGGGGCCTACGAGCAGTACTTC. It translates to CSARGAYEQYF.

This clone has a handful of counts. The genes are TRBV12-5 and TRBJ2-3; no clear D gene. The V end lost 6 bases, the J end lost 5 bases, and 12 bases lay between the germline ends. The CDR3 covers 13 residues. CDR1 is LGHNT and CDR2 is FRNRAP in the germline V gene. The CDR3 DNA sequence: TGTGCTAGTGGGTTAGCTAGAGGAGATACGCAGTATTTT. Amino acid sequence: CASGLARGDTQYF.

This clone was counted only a few times. This chain links TRBV18 with TRBJ2-2; 7 positions match TRBD1. J was trimmed by 3 bases and V by 5 bases; bases with no gene match: 12. Germline CDR1 reads KGHSH; CDR2 reads LQKENI. CDR3 size: 17 residues. The CDR3 sequence: CASSRLTGTADTGELFF. The CDR3 nucleotides read TGTGCCAGCTCAAGATTGACAGGGACCGCGGACACCGGGGAGCTGTTTTTT.

J is TRBJ2-3 and V is TRBV5-1, with 7 bases lining up with TRBD1. The germline V gene encodes CDR1 SGHRS and CDR2 YFSETQ. V dropped 1 base and J dropped 3; count of bases not matched to a gene: 5. The CDR3 length is 15 residues. The DNA of the CDR3 is TGCGCCAGCAGCTTGCAGGCCAGGGGGACAGATACGCAGTATTTT. Amino acids: CASSLQARGTDTQYF.

This chain joins TRBV25-1 and TRBJ2-7; TRBD1 is a possible D gene (5 bases). The ends were cut back, 5 bases at V and 6 bases at J, with 20 bases in the middle. Germline-derived CDR1 and CDR2 are MGHDK and SYGVNS. This CDR3 spans 15 amino acids. Here the CDR3 DNA reads TGTGCCAGCAGTACAACGTTACCAGGGCAATCCGAGCAGTACTTC. It codes for CASSTTLPGQSEQYF.

The chain joins TRBV29-1 to TRBJ2-2; possibly TRBD1 or TRBD2 for D (5 bases each). Trimming shortened V by 5 bases and J by 5 bases, and 18 bases separated the two germline ends. Germline V gene data show CDR1 as SQVTM and CDR2 as ANQGSEA. The CDR3 length is 15 residues. The CDR3 DNA is TGCAGCGTTATGGGTTGGGGCTCGGGGACCGGGGAGCTGTTTTTT. Protein: CSVMGWGSGTGELFF.

The CDR3 sequence is CASSGLGLAAYNEQFF. In DNA form, the CDR3 reads TGTGCCAGCAGTGGGTTAGGGCTAGCGGCCTACAATGAGCAGTTCTTC. This chain joins TRBV6-1 and TRBJ2-1; 7 bases agree with TRBD2. Germline CDR1 reads MNHNS; CDR2 reads SASEGT. The length of the CDR3 is 16 residues. V lost 4 bases to trimming and J lost 2 bases; unmatched junction nucleotides: 8.

Here the CDR3 reads CASSLPGLAGGDEQYF. In nucleotides, the CDR3 is TGTGCCAGCAGCTTACCGGGACTAGCGGGAGGCGACGAGCAGTACTTC. This chain links TRBV5-4 with TRBJ2-7; 15 bases agree with TRBD2. Trimming removed 2 bases from V and 5 bases from J; junction bases left unmatched: 5. This CDR3 spans 16 amino acids. CDR1 SGHNT and CDR2 YYREEE come from the germline V gene (reference sequence).

The V call is TRBV18, the J call TRBJ1-3; weak D call: TRBD1 (6 bases). CDR3 length: 15 residues. Trimming cost V 1 base and J 3 bases, with 10 bases left between them. Germline V gene data show CDR1 as KGHSH and CDR2 as LQKENI. The CDR3 is CASSPQGVSGNTIYF. The CDR3, as DNA: TGTGCCAGCTCACCACAGGGGGTTAGTGGAAACACCATATATTTT.

This chain links TRBV19 with TRBJ1-1; D gene uncertain. The CDR3 loop spans 15 amino acids. CDR1 and CDR2 from the germline V gene are LNHDA and SQIVND (reference sequence). Trimming took 8 bases from V and 1 from J, leaving 17 bases between them. The CDR3 bases are TGTGCCAGTGTCTCTAAGTCACGAGGGAACACTGAAGCTTTCTTT. Translated, it gives CASVSKSRGNTEAFF. The full variable domain, completed using reference TRBV19 and TRBJ1-1, is DGGITQSPKYLFRKEGQNVTLSCEQNLNHDAMYWYRQDPGQGLRLIYYSQIVNDFQKGDIAEGYSVSREKKESFPLTVTSAQKNPTAFYLCASVSKSRGNTEAFFGQGTRLTVV.

The chain joins TRBV10-2 to TRBJ1-1; D unresolved. V shed 7 bases and J shed 1 base, with 7 bases lying between them. The CDR3 has 12 residues. Germline CDR1 is WSHSY and CDR2 is SAAADI. The CDR3 spells CASMTENTEAFF. The CDR3 DNA follows: TGCGCCAGCATGACGGAGAACACTGAAGCTTTCTTT.